What follows are 3 T cell receptor beta chains derived from one specimen sequenced in a study of blood T cell repertoires in COVID-19. The table came from immunoSEQ multiplex PCR; TCRdb's copy has only in-frame clones and leaves some out. The sample comprises some 240,000 clones, more than 65% of which are singletons, and 1.4% rests with the top ten. Sequencing was carried out using peripheral blood. These receptors originate from a woman aged 40-49 years who had recovered from COVID-19.

The CDR3 nucleotides read TGTGCCAGCAGGGAGGGACAGGGGGCCTACGAGCAGTACTTC. Protein product: CASREGQGAYEQYF. The chain recombines TRBV2 with TRBJ2-7; TRBD1 matches 11 bases. Germline CDR1 reads SNHLY; CDR2 reads FYNNEI. Trimming took 6 bases from V and 2 from J; bases not matched to a gene: 3. The CDR3 loop spans 14 amino acids.

This chain joins TRBV4-3 and TRBJ2-5; 7 bases line up with TRBD2. The CDR3 covers 15 residues. Germline trimming cut 0 bases from V and 4 bases from J; bases unmatched to any gene: 5. The V gene's germline CDR1 is LGHNA and CDR2 YSLEER. This CDR3 reads CASSQDFGEGETQYF. CDR3 nucleotide sequence: TGCGCCAGCAGCCAAGATTTTGGGGAGGGAGAGACCCAGTACTTC.

The chain carries TRBV5-8 and TRBJ1-1, with D possibly matching TRBD1 (5 bases). Germline CDR1 is SGHTS and CDR2 is YDEGEE. Deletions cut 2 bases from V and 5 bases from J, with 19 bases between. This CDR3 contains 16 residues. The CDR3 region has the DNA TGTGCCAGCAGCTTAGGGGTCGCTCCCGGCTCGACTGAAGCTTTCTTT. Protein sequence: CASSLGVAPGSTEAFF.